The clone carrying this TCR beta chain was observed a handful of times. Germline CDR1 is SGHAT and CDR2 is FQNNGV. This CDR3 contains 15 residues. Trimming removed 3 bases from V and 4 bases from J; junction bases left unmatched: 7. The data were taken from a study of T cells of healthy individuals. MiXCR, run by TCRdb on the 5' RACE reads, gives a single entry per CDR3 protein. The repertoire includes tens of thousands of distinct CDR3 sequences, roughly 17% of them detected once, and less than 6% sits in the top ten. V is TRBV11-2 and J is TRBJ2-7, with 9 bases identical to TRBD2. The source is a human donor in good health. The CDR3 DNA sequence: TGTGCCAGCAGCTTGTCGGTAGCGGGAGCGTACGAGCAGTACTTC. This encodes CASSLSVAGAYEQYF.